This T cell receptor beta chain appears in the sequencing data of a study of response to subunit inactivated influenza vaccine. General study results and limits: The authors put forward the suggestion that each seasonal influenza vaccination may bring in only a limited number of new T cells.

TCRdb re-analysed the RT-PCR reads in MiXCR, keeping a single row per CDR3 protein. The repertoire holds around 530,000 distinct CDR3 sequences, with approximately 17% as singletons. From germline, CDR1 is SGHTA and CDR2 FQGNSA. Trimming removed 2 bases from V and 2 bases from J, with 18 bases in between. The CDR3 runs 17 residues. This clonotype occurred many times. The antigen is not known. The source material was CD4+ T cells sorted from PBMCs, sampled around 25 months after vaccination. The sequence was obtained from a man between 50 and 69 years old who received an inactivated influenza vaccine. The chain has TRBV7-2 and TRBJ2-5; perhaps TRBD1 as D (6 bases). The CDR3 is CASSLSSGYRVQETQYF. In DNA, the CDR3 is TGTGCCAGCAGCTTATCGTCGGGATACAGGGTACAAGAGACCCAGTACTTC.